This passage covers 21 T cell receptor beta chains from one sample sequenced in a study of low-dose radiotherapy and immunotherapy resistance in tumors. Time point reported: after trial treatment. Regarding treatment: LDRT plus nivolumab, ipilimumab, low-dose cyclophosphamide and aspirin (RACIN trial). TCRs underwent 15 to 20 PCR cycles of amplification with a constant-region primer and V-primer adapter. TCRdb re-derived calls from the reads in MiXCR, one entry per CDR3 protein. The sample holds approximately 52,000 distinct CDR3 sequences, around a third seen once. The sample was PBMCs, taken after low-dose radiotherapy plus immunotherapy. The receptors here all came from a male donor with rectosigmoid adenocarcinoma.

This clonotype was observed a handful of times. The V gene is TRBV28, the J gene TRBJ2-1; D is uncertain. This CDR3 is built from 14 residues. CDR1 and CDR2 from the germline V gene are MDHEN and SYDVKM. Trimming pared 6 bases from V and 7 bases from J, leaving 16 bases between. This CDR3 reads CASRGMAAMNEQFF. The DNA of the CDR3 is TGTGCCAGCAGGGGTATGGCGGCCATGAATGAGCAGTTCTTC.

The chain links TRBV6-2 or TRBV6-3 to TRBJ2-1, with TRBD1 matching over 8 bases. The CDR3 runs to 15 residues. V gave up 4 bases and J gave up 5 bases; unmatched junction bases: 7. The germline gives CDR1 MNHEY, CDR2 SVGEGT. This CDR3 reads CASSSRQGLDNEQFF. For the CDR3, the DNA is TGTGCCAGCAGTTCCCGACAGGGGTTAGACAATGAGCAGTTCTTC.

This sequence joins TRBV29-1 and TRBJ2-7; the match to TRBD2 covers 10 bases. Unmatched junction bases numbered 18, after V lost 7 bases and J lost 6 bases. The germline gives CDR1 SQVTM, CDR2 ANQGSEA. CDR3 length: 16 amino acids. The CDR3 sequence: CSALGSASGSDSEQYF. In DNA form, the CDR3 reads TGCAGCGCCCTGGGGAGCGCTAGCGGGAGTGATTCCGAGCAGTACTTC.

The sample holds many counts of this clonotype. This sequence joins TRBV20-1 and TRBJ2-7, with D unresolved. The CDR3 totals 13 residues. Germline assignment: CDR1 DFQATT and CDR2 SNEGSKA (reference sequence). V lost 3 bases and J 0 bases, leaving 9 bases between the germline ends. The DNA of the CDR3 is TGCAGTGCTAGGGAAGGGAACTCCTACGAGCAGTACTTC. Protein: CSAREGNSYEQYF.

Many counts were recorded for this clonotype. The chain combines TRBV14 with TRBJ2-2, with 8 bases fitting TRBD2. V lost 0 bases to trimming and J lost 6 bases; unmatched junction nucleotides: 6. Germline V gene lookup returns CDR1 SGHDN and CDR2 FVKESK. This CDR3 region has 16 residues. The CDR3 bases are TGTGCCAGCAGCCAAGACGCTTCGGGGGGGCCCGGGGAGCTGTTTTTT. It translates to CASSQDASGGPGELFF.

This clonotype was counted many times. This chain links TRBV6-2 or TRBV6-3 with TRBJ2-1; 13 bases match TRBD2. CDR1 and CDR2 from the germline V gene are MNHEY and SVGEGT. There are 13 residues in the CDR3. Trimming at V came to 2 bases and at J to 14 bases, leaving 3 bases not matched to a gene. The CDR3: CASSYGLAGEKFF. The CDR3 coding sequence is TGTGCCAGCAGTTACGGACTAGCGGGAGAAAAGTTCTTC.

Turning to this clonotype: One base separates it from a far larger clone, so it is likely a read error. V and J are TRBV5-1 and TRBJ2-4; 10 bases are shared with TRBD2. V lost 2 bases to trimming and J lost 13 bases; unmatched junction nucleotides: 18. CDR3 length equals 17 residues. The germline V gene has CDR1 SGHRS and CDR2 YFSETQ. CDR3 DNA sequence: TGCGCCAGCAGCTTCCAGACTAGCGGGCGCTCCTACAATGAGCAGTACTTC. Translating it yields CASSFQTSGRSYNEQYF.

This clonotype was counted ten times or more. This chain uses TRBV4-2 with TRBJ2-1, with TRBD2 matching over 7 bases. The CDR3 totals 16 residues. Germline trimming cut 0 bases from V and 0 bases from J; bases unmatched to any gene: 2. CDR1 and CDR2 (germline): LGHNA, YNFKEQ. For the CDR3, the DNA is TGTGCCAGCAGCCAAGACCTAGCGGTCTCCTACAATGAGCAGTTCTTC. Its protein is CASSQDLAVSYNEQFF.

This clonotype has a count of ten or more. The chain has TRBV29-1 and TRBJ2-3, with 7 positions matching TRBD1. CDR3 length equals 13 residues. Germline V lookup: CDR1 SQVTM, CDR2 ANQGSEA. The trim removed 6 bases at V and 1 base at J, leaving 4 bases unmatched. CDR3 protein: CSVTGVGTDTQYF. The CDR3, as DNA: TGCAGCGTCACAGGGGTTGGCACAGATACGCAGTATTTT.

The chain carries TRBV28 and TRBJ2-7; 8 bases are a match to TRBD2. V shed 7 bases and J 4 bases; nucleotides not matched to a gene: 12. CDR3 length: 15 amino acids. CDR1 MDHEN and CDR2 SYDVKM come from the germline V gene. CDR3 sequence (DNA): TGTGCCAGCACCACCACTCTTAGCGGGAAGTACGAGCAGTACTTC. Its protein is CASTTTLSGKYEQYF. Full variable domain (missing parts from reference TRBV28 and TRBJ2-7): DVKVTQSSRYLVKRTGEKVFLECVQDMDHENMFWYRQDPGLGLRLIYFSYDVKMKEKGDIPEGYSVSREKKERFSLILESASTNQTSMYLCASTTTLSGKYEQYFGPGTRLTVT.

This clonotype was recorded only once. This rearrangement joins TRBV28 to TRBJ2-4; no clear D. Germline assignment: CDR1 MDHEN and CDR2 SYDVKM. CDR3 length: 16 amino acids. V was cut by 3 bases and J by 0 bases, with 12 bases left in between. The CDR3 region is CASSFRVTLAKNIQYF. CDR3 in DNA: TGTGCCAGCAGTTTTCGGGTCACCTTAGCCAAAAACATTCAGTACTTC. Variable domain in full (rest from reference TRBV28 and TRBJ2-4): DVKVTQSSRYLVKRTGEKVFLECVQDMDHENMFWYRQDPGLGLRLIYFSYDVKMKEKGDIPEGYSVSREKKERFSLILESASTNQTSMYLCASSFRVTLAKNIQYFGAGTRLSVL.

This clonotype was detected many times. This chain links TRBV20-1 with TRBJ2-3; D is ambiguous. V was clipped by 5 bases and J by 6 bases, with 15 bases between them. CDR3 length: 13 residues. Germline assignment: CDR1 DFQATT and CDR2 SNEGSKA (reference sequence). The CDR3 bases are TGCAGTGCTCCTAAGCCGGACGGGGATACGCAGTATTTT. Its protein is CSAPKPDGDTQYF.

This clonotype was seen many times. The J gene is TRBJ2-1, the V gene TRBV6-2 or TRBV6-3, with unresolved D. Germline V gives CDR1 MNHEY, CDR2 SVGEGT. V shed 1 base and J shed 6 bases, with 10 bases lying between them. The CDR3 loop spans 14 amino acids. Written as DNA, the CDR3 is TGTGCCAGCAGTTACTTGTCGTGGAGCAATGAGCAGTTCTTC. Protein: CASSYLSWSNEQFF.

This clonotype is labeled as medium-sized. This chain uses TRBV28 with TRBJ2-1; tentative D call: TRBD2 (6 bases). Germline loops: CDR1 MDHEN, CDR2 SYDVKM. The CDR3 is 12 residues long. The CDR3 coding sequence is TGTGCGACCAGGCGGGATGGCAATGAGCAGTTCTTC. Protein product: CATRRDGNEQFF.

The rearrangement joins TRBV6-4 to TRBJ1-3; D is ambiguous. The CDR3 runs 15 residues. Per germline, CDR1 MRHNA and CDR2 SNTAGT. With 6 bases removed from V and 0 bases from J, the gap between germline ends came to 12 bases. For the CDR3, the DNA is TGTGCCAGCAGGTCCGACACGACCTCTGGAAACACCATATATTTT. This encodes CASRSDTTSGNTIYF.

This chain uses TRBV6-4 with TRBJ2-5, with no clear D. This CDR3 is built from 15 residues. Germline loops: CDR1 MRHNA, CDR2 SNTAGT. Between the trimmed V and J ends, which lost 0 bases and 2 bases, there was a span of 10 bases. In nucleotides, the CDR3 is TGTGCCAGCAGTGACTCGAAAAGGGATCAAGAGACCCAGTACTTC. Protein product: CASSDSKRDQETQYF.

This clonotype was picked up a small number of times. V and J are TRBV2 and TRBJ2-3; D perhaps matches TRBD2 (5 bases). Deletions cut 2 bases from V and 0 bases from J, with 9 bases between. The CDR3 has 15 residues. The germline V gene encodes CDR1 SNHLY and CDR2 FYNNEI. The CDR3 sequence: CASSELLASTDTQYF. The CDR3 bases are TGTGCCAGCAGTGAACTCCTAGCTAGCACAGATACGCAGTATTTT.

The chain joins TRBV11-2 to TRBJ2-1, with TRBD2 matching over 14 bases. After removal of 3 bases from V and 6 bases from J, the junction contained 7 bases not matched to a gene. The CDR3 is 17 residues long. Germline loops: CDR1 SGHAT, CDR2 FQNNGV. DNA of the CDR3: TGTGCCAGCAGCTTCGTGTTCGGGACTAGCGGGGGCAATGAGCAGTTCTTC. Amino acids: CASSFVFGTSGGNEQFF. The complete variable domain, with remaining parts taken from reference TRBV11-2 and TRBJ2-1, reads EAGVAQSPRYKIIEKRQSVAFWCNPISGHATLYWYQQILGQGPKLLIQFQNNGVVDDSQLPKDRFSAERLKGVDSTLKIQPAKLEDSAVYLCASSFVFGTSGGNEQFFGPGTRLTVL.

This clonotype was recorded many times. The chain couples TRBV14 to TRBJ2-1, with a weak D call TRBD1 (5 bases). Germline CDR1 reads SGHDN; CDR2 reads FVKESK. The CDR3 totals 15 residues. V shed 5 bases and J shed 7 bases, with 18 bases lying between them. The CDR3 spells CASSSDKETINEQFF. For the CDR3, the DNA is TGTGCCAGCAGCTCGGACAAGGAGACGATTAATGAGCAGTTCTTC.

The genes are TRBV6-2 or TRBV6-3 and TRBJ2-1, with 13 bases fitting TRBD2. Losses at the gene ends were 6 bases for V and 10 bases for J; bases not matched to a gene: 9. The CDR3 totals 15 residues. The V gene's germline CDR1 is MNHEY and CDR2 SVGEGT. CDR3 in amino acids: CASRTGTSGAREQFF. The CDR3 nucleotides read TGTGCCAGCAGGACCGGGACTAGCGGGGCAAGGGAGCAGTTCTTC.

V is TRBV19 and J is TRBJ2-2; no reliable D call. Germline loops: CDR1 LNHDA, CDR2 SQIVND (reference sequence). V lost 5 bases, J lost 2 bases, and 12 bases lay in between. There are 15 residues in the CDR3. The CDR3 loop reads CASSAPALNTGELFF. In nucleotides, the CDR3 is TGTGCCAGTAGTGCCCCCGCCCTAAACACCGGGGAGCTGTTTTTT.